The subject of this entry is one T cell receptor (beta chain). The clone's antigen remains unknown. Base qualities are not at hand, and no much larger clone is one base apart. The collaborating institutions used their own protocols to collect whole blood in K2EDTA tubes. Collaborator samples were shipped for TCRbeta analysis as frozen whole blood, isolated PBMCs, or DNA extracted from either sample type. TCRbeta CDR3 regions were amplified from genomic DNA using the immunoSEQ Assay, a bias-controlled multiplex PCR. The paper's data handling went like this. Nucleated cell counts per sample were estimated from amplification of reference gene primers within the assay. To quantify the absolute abundance of each unique TCRbeta CDR3 rearrangement, sequence reads were collapsed and filtered. For each sample, productive Simpson clonality was calculated as the square root of Simpson's diversity index over productive rearrangements. The table comes from immuneACCESS by way of TCRdb, which keeps in-frame sequences with V and J called. Part of the clones is missing from these tables; in studies checked, under half for an unresolved V gene and the rest for unknown reasons. V, J and clone size are taken as reported in that table, and D and trimming were inferred from the DNA itself. The sample records hundreds of thousands of clones, roughly 83% of which are singletons. The top ten constitute less than 7.5% of the sample.

CDR1 SGHRS and CDR2 YFSETQ are derived from the germline V gene. Measured from the cysteine to the phenylalanine, the CDR3 is 14 residues long. This entry keeps only the CDR3 DNA: 42 bases, framed from base 1. V loses 5 bases of germline sequence and J loses 2 bases, and the interval between the two ends is 14 bases. The data derive from a study of blood T cell repertoires in COVID-19 (dated by TCRdb to between 2020 and 2021). About the investigation overall: The collaborator samples originated in the United States, Italy and Spain and spanned the acute and convalescent phases of COVID-19. The repertoires were released in a freely available public database meant as a resource for research on the immune response to SARS-CoV-2. The material from the prospective study consisted of cDNA or gDNA derived from T cells, B-cell-depleted T cells, or PBMCs. Where available, HLA class I and class II types were obtained from metadata supplied by the sample provider rather than from assay-based typing. Subjects who had been exposed to COVID-19, were actively infected with it, or had recovered from it provided the deeply sampled blood TCRbeta repertoires that made up the dataset. Nearly every sample came with metadata listing a de-identified subject ID, COVID-19 status, age in years and sex. The samples were drawn from two sources: the first 160 participants of the ongoing ImmuneRACE study, and fewer than 1,500 subjects contributed by 6 global collaborators.

Points the paper makes about the study in general: How much clinical and demographic metadata was included differed by source and by participant, and the metadata was provided uncurated.

The sequenced sample consisted of peripheral blood. The TCR comes from a woman between 50 and 59 years old with acute or convalescent COVID-19. The sequence is built from TRBV5-1 and TRBJ2-7, and possibly TRBD1, on 5 matching bases. The bases are TGCGCCAGCAGTAAGCAACAGGATACCTACGAGCAGTACTTC. It codes for CASSKQQDTYEQYF.